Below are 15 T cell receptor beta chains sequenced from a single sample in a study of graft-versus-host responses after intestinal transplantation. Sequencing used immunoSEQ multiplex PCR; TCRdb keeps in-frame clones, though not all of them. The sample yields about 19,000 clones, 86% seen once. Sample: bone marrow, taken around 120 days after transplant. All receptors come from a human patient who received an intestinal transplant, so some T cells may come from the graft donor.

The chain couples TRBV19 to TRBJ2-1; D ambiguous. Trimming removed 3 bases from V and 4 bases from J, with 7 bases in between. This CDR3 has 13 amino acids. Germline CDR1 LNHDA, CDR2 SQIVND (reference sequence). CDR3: CASSMRIYNEQFF. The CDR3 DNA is TGTGCCAGTAGTATGCGGATTTACAATGAGCAGTTCTTC. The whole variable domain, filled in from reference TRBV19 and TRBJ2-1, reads DGGITQSPKYLFRKEGQNVTLSCEQNLNHDAMYWYRQDPGQGLRLIYYSQIVNDFQKGDIAEGYSVSREKKESFPLTVTSAQKNPTAFYLCASSMRIYNEQFFGPGTRLTVL.

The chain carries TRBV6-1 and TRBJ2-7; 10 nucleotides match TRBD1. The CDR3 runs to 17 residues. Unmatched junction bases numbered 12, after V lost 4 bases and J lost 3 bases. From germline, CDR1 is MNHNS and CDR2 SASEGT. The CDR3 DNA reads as TGTGCCAGCAGTGCCCCGGGACAGGGGATATCGGACTACGAGCAGTACTTC. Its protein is CASSAPGQGISDYEQYF.

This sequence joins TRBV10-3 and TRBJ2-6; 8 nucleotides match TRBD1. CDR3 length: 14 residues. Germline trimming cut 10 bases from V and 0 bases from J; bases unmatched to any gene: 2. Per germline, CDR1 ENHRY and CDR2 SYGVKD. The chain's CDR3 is CASTGGSGANVLTF. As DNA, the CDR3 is TGTGCCAGCACAGGGGGCTCTGGGGCCAACGTCCTGACTTTC.

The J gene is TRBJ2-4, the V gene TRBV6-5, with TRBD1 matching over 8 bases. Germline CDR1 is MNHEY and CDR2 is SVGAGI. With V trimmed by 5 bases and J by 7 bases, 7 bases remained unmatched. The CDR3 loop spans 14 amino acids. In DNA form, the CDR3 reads TGTGCCAGCAGTGACCAGGGGGCTACGAACATTCAGTACTTC. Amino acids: CASSDQGATNIQYF.

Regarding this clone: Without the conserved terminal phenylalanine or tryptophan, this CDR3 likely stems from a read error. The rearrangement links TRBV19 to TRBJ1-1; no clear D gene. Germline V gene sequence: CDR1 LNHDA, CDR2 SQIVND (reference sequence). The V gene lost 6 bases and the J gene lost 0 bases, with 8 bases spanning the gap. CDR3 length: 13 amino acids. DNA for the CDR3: TGTGCCAGTAGGCTTAGCCTGAACACTGAAGCTTTCTCT. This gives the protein CASRLSLNTEAFS.

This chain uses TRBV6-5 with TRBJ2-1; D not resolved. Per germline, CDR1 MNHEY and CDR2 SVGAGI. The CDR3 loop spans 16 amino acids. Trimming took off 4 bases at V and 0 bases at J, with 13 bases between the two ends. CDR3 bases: TGTGCCAGCAGTTCAGAAGCGATCCCCTCCTACAATGAGCAGTTCTTC. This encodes CASSSEAIPSYNEQFF.

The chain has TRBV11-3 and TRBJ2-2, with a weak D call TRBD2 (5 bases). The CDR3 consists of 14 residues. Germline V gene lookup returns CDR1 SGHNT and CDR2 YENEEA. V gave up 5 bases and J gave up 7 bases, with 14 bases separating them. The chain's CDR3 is CASSQRRGFGELFF. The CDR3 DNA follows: TGTGCCAGCAGCCAGCGACGGGGATTCGGGGAGCTGTTTTTT.

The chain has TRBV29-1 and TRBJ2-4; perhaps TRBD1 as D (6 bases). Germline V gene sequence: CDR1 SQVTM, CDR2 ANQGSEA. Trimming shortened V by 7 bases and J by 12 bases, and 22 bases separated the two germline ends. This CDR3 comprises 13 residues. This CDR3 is CSAQGTGLWDQYF. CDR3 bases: TGCAGCGCCCAAGGAACAGGGCTATGGGATCAGTACTTC.

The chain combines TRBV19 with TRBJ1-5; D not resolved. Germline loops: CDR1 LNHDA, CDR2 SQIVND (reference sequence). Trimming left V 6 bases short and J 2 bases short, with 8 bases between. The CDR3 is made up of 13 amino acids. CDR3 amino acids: CASSPGGNQPQHF. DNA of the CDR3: TGTGCCAGTAGCCCCGGGGGCAATCAGCCCCAGCATTTT. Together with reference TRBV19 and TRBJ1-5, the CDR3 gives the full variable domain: DGGITQSPKYLFRKEGQNVTLSCEQNLNHDAMYWYRQDPGQGLRLIYYSQIVNDFQKGDIAEGYSVSREKKESFPLTVTSAQKNPTAFYLCASSPGGNQPQHFGDGTRLSIL.

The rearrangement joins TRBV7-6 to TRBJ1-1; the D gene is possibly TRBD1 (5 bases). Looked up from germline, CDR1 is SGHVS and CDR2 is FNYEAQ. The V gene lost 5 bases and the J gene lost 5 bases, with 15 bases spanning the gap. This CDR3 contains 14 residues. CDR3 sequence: CASSLGGGWTEAFF. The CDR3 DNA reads TGTGCCAGCAGCCTTGGGGGGGGTTGGACTGAAGCTTTCTTT. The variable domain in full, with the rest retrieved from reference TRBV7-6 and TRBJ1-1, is GAGVSQSPRYKVTKRGQDVALRCDPISGHVSLYWYRQALGQGPEFLTYFNYEAQQDKSGLPNDRFSAERPEGSISTLTIQRTEQRDSAMYRCASSLGGGWTEAFFGQGTRLTVV.

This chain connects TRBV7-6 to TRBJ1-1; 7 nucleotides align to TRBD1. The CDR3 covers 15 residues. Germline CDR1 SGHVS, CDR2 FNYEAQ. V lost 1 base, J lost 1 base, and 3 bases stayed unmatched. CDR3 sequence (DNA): TGTGCCAGCAGCTTAGGGGACAGAGAGAACACTGAAGCTTTCTTT. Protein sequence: CASSLGDRENTEAFF.

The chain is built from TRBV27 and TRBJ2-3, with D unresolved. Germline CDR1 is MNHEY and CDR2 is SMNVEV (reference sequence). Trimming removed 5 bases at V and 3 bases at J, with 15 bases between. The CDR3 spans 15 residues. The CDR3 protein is CASSPLSLFTDTQYF. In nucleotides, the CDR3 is TGTGCCAGCAGTCCCTTGTCCTTGTTTACAGATACGCAGTATTTT.

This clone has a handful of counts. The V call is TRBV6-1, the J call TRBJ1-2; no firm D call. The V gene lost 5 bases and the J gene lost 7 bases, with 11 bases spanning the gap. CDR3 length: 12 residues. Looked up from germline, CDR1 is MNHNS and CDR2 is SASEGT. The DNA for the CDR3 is TGTGCCAGCAGTCAGTACAACGGTGGCTACACCTTC. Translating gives CASSQYNGGYTF.

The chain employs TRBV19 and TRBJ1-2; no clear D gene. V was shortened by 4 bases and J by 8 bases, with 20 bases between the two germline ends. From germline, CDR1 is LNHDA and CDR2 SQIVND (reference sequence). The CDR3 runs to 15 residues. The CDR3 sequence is CASSRSGGPGGGYTF. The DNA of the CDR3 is TGTGCCAGTAGTAGGTCCGGCGGGCCGGGAGGGGGCTACACCTTC.

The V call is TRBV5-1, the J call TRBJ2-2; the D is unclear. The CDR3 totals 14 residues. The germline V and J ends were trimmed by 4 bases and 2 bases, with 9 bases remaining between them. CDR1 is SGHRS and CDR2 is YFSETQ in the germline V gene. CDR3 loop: CASSPGSNTGELFF. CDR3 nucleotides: TGCGCCAGCAGCCCTGGGTCCAACACCGGGGAGCTGTTTTTT.